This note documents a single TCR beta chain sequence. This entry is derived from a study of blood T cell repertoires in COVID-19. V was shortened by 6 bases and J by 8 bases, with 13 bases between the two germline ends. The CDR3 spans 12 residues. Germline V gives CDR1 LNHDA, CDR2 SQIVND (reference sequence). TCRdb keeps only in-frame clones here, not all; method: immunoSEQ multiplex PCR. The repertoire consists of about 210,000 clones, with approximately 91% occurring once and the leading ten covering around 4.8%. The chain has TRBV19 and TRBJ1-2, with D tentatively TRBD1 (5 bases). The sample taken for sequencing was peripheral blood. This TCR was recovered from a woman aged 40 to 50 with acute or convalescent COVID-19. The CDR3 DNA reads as TGTGCCAGTAGGGAGCAGGGTGGAGGCTACACCTTC. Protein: CASREQGGGYTF.